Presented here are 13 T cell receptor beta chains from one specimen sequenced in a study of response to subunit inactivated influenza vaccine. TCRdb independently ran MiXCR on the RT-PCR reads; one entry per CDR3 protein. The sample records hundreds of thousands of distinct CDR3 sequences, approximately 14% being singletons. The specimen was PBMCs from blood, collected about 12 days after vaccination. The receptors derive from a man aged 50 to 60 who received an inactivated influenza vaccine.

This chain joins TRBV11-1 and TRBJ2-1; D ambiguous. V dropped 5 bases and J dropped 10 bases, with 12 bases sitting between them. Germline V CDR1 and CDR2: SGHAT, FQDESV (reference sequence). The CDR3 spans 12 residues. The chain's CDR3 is CASSPGMVEQFF. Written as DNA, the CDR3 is TGTGCCAGCAGCCCTGGAATGGTGGAGCAGTTCTTC.

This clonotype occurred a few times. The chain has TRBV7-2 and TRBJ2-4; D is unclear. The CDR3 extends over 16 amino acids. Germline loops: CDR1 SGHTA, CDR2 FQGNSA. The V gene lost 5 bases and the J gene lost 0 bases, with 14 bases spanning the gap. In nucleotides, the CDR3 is TGTGCCAGCAGCCCCCAAGCGCTTTTAGCCAAAAACATTCAGTACTTC. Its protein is CASSPQALLAKNIQYF.

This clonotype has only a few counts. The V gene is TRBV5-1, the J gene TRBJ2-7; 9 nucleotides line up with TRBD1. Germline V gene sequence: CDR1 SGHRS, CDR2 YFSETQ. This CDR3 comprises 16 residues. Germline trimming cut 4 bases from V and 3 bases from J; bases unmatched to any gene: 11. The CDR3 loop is CASSPAPGQGFYEQYF. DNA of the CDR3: TGCGCCAGCAGCCCGGCCCCGGGACAGGGATTCTACGAGCAGTACTTC.

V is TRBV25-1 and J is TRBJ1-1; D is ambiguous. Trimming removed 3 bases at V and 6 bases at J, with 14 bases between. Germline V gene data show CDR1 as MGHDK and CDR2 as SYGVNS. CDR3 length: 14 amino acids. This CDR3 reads CASSETKQFAEAFF. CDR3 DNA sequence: TGTGCCAGCAGTGAGACGAAACAGTTTGCTGAAGCTTTCTTT.

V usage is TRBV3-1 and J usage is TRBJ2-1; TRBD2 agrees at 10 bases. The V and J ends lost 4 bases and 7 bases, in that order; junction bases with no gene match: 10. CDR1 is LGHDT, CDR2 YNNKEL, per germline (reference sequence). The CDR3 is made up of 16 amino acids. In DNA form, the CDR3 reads TGTGCCAGCAGCCGCTCTAGCGGGAGACGGAATAATGAGCAGTTCTTC. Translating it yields CASSRSSGRRNNEQFF.

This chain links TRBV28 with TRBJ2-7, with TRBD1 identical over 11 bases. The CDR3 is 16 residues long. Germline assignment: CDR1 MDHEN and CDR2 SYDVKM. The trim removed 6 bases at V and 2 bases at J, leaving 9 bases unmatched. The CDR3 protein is CASSTPGQGAAYEQYF. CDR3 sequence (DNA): TGTGCCAGCAGCACTCCCGGACAGGGGGCGGCCTACGAGCAGTACTTC.

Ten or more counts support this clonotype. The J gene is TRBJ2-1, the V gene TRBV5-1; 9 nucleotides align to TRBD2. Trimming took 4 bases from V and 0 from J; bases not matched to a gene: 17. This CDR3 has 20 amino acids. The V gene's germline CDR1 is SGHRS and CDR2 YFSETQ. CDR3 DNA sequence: TGCGCCAGCAGCGTTCGAGGCGGGGGGGGAAGTGATTTCTCCTACAATGAGCAGTTCTTC. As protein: CASSVRGGGGSDFSYNEQFF. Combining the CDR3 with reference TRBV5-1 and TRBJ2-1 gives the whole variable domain KAGVTQTPRYLIKTRGQQVTLSCSPISGHRSVSWYQQTPGQGLQFLFEYFSETQRNKGNFPGRFSGRQFSNSRSEMNVSTLELGDSALYLCASSVRGGGGSDFSYNEQFFGPGTRLTVL.

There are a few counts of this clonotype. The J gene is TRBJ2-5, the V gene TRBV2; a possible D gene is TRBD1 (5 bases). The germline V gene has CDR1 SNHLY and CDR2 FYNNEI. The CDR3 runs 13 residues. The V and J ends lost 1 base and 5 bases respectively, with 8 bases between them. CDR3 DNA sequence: TGTGCCAGCAGTGAAGGGGGCGAGGAGACCCAGTACTTC. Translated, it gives CASSEGGEETQYF.

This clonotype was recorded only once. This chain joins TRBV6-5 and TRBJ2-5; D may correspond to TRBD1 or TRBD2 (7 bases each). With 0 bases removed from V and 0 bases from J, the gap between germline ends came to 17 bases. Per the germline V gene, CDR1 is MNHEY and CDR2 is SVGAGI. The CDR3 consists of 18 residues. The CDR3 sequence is CASSYSGGTERYQETQYF. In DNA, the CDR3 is TGTGCCAGCAGTTACTCGGGAGGGACAGAGCGGTACCAAGAGACCCAGTACTTC.

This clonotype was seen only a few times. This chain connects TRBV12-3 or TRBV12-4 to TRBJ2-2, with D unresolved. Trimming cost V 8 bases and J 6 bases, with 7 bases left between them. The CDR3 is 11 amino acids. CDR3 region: CASLQAGELFF. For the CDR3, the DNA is TGTGCCAGCCTCCAGGCCGGGGAGCTGTTTTTT.

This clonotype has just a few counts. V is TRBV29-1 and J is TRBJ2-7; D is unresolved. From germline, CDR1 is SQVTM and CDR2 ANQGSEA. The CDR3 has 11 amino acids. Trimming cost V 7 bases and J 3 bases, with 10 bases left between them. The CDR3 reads CSASLDYEQYF. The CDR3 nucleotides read TGCAGCGCGTCACTCGACTACGAGCAGTACTTC.

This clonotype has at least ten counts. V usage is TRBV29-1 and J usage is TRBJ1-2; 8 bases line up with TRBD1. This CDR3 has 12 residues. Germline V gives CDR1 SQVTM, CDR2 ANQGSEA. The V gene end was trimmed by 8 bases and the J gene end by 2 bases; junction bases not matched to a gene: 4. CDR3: CSSRTGNYGYTF. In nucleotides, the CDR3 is TGCAGCTCCAGGACAGGGAACTATGGCTACACCTTC.

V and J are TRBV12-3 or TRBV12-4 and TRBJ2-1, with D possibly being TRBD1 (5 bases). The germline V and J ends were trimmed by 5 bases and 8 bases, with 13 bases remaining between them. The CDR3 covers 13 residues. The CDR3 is CASSDIQVHEQFF. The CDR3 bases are TGTGCCAGCAGTGATATACAGGTCCATGAGCAGTTCTTC.